The 9 T cell receptor beta chains below come from one sample, sequenced in a study of T cell responses to AZD1222 COVID-19 vaccine. Sequenced by immunoSEQ multiplex PCR; TCRdb stores in-frame clones only, minus some. This sample has around 200,000 clones; around 94% occur once, and the top ten carry 1.6%. Sequencing used peripheral blood, obtained 28 days after the second AZD1222 dose. These TCRs come from an adult who received the AZD1222 COVID-19 vaccine.

The chain employs TRBV25-1 and TRBJ1-1; 8 bases are a match to TRBD1. Germline CDR1 reads MGHDK; CDR2 reads SYGVNS. With V trimmed by 6 bases and J by 1 base, 4 bases remained unmatched. The CDR3 is 14 amino acids. CDR3 region: CASRRTGSNTEAFF. CDR3 DNA: TGTGCCAGCAGAAGGACAGGGTCGAACACTGAAGCTTTCTTT.

The chain employs TRBV4-1 and TRBJ1-1; no definite D call. Looked up from germline, CDR1 is MGHRA and CDR2 is YSYEKL. The CDR3 totals 14 residues. Deletions cut 3 bases from V and 4 bases from J, with 12 bases between. The CDR3 spells CASSHPGRSTEAFF. CDR3 nucleotide sequence: TGCGCCAGCAGCCACCCCGGGAGGAGCACTGAAGCTTTCTTT.

CDR3 amino acids: CASSSDTGELFF. Here the CDR3 DNA reads TGTGCCAGTAGCTCGGACACCGGGGAGCTGTTTTTT. The chain is built from TRBV19 and TRBJ2-2; no definite D call. Trimming removed 6 bases at V and 3 bases at J, with 5 bases between. The CDR3 contains 12 residues. Germline values: CDR1 LNHDA, CDR2 SQIVND (reference sequence). The complete variable domain, with remaining parts taken from reference TRBV19 and TRBJ2-2, reads DGGITQSPKYLFRKEGQNVTLSCEQNLNHDAMYWYRQDPGQGLRLIYYSQIVNDFQKGDIAEGYSVSREKKESFPLTVTSAQKNPTAFYLCASSSDTGELFFGEGSRLTVL.

The CDR3 region is CASSATREDEQFF. DNA of the CDR3: TGTGCCAGCAGTGCGACCAGGGAGGACGAGCAGTTCTTC. This chain joins TRBV2 and TRBJ2-1, with D tentatively TRBD2 (6 bases). The germline V and J ends were trimmed by 4 bases and 10 bases, with 14 bases remaining between them. Germline CDR1 reads SNHLY; CDR2 reads FYNNEI. CDR3 length: 13 residues.

About this clone: An end of the junction does not agree with germline; a read error may underlie this. The rearrangement uses TRBV7-3 and TRBJ2-3; 7 bases align to TRBD2. Looked up from germline, CDR1 is SGHTA and CDR2 is FQGTGA. CDR3 size: 14 residues. The chain's CDR3 is CASSLTGGADTQYF. The CDR3 DNA follows: TGTGCCAGCAGCCTAACGGGGGGTGCAGATACGCAGTATTTT. Combining the CDR3 with reference TRBV7-3 and TRBJ2-3 gives the whole variable domain GAGVSQTPSNKVTEKGKYVELRCDPISGHTALYWYRQSLGQGPEFLIYFQGTGAADDSGLPNDRFFAVRPEGSVSTLKIQRTERGDSAVYLCASSLTGGADTQYFGPGTRLTVL.

V gene TRBV27 combines with J gene TRBJ2-1, with TRBD2 as a possible D gene (5 bases). Trimming removed 6 bases from V and 0 bases from J, with 9 bases in between. CDR1 and CDR2 from the germline V gene are MNHEY and SMNVEV (reference sequence). This CDR3 has 14 amino acids. The CDR3 region is CASRGVASYNEQFF. The DNA of the CDR3 is TGTGCCAGCAGGGGAGTAGCCTCCTACAATGAGCAGTTCTTC.

Here the CDR3 reads CASRPRDGATETQYF. The DNA for the CDR3 is TGTGCCAGCAGGCCTAGAGACGGCGCAACAGAGACCCAGTACTTC. V gene TRBV7-9 combines with J gene TRBJ2-5; D is unclear. The CDR3 consists of 15 residues. The V and J ends lost 6 bases and 4 bases respectively, with 18 bases between them. Germline assignment: CDR1 SEHNR and CDR2 FQNEAQ (reference sequence).

The genes are TRBV10-1 and TRBJ2-2; no reliable D call. Germline V gene data show CDR1 as WNHNN and CDR2 as SYGVQD (reference sequence). Between the trimmed V and J ends, which lost 3 bases and 1 base, there was a span of 6 bases. The CDR3 totals 14 residues. CDR3 DNA: TGCGCCAGCAGTGACACCCAGAACACCGGGGAGCTGTTTTTT. The encoded protein is CASSDTQNTGELFF.

As DNA, the CDR3 is TGTGCCAGCAGCCATTTCAGAGGGGGGGGCTTCCAAGAGACCCAGTACTTC. This sequence encodes CASSHFRGGGFQETQYF. V gene TRBV14 combines with J gene TRBJ2-5; D may be TRBD2 (7 bases). This CDR3 is 17 amino acids long. CDR1 and CDR2 from the germline V gene are SGHDN and FVKESK. V lost 3 bases and J lost 1, with 18 bases in between.